The 24 T cell receptor beta chains given below trace back to one sample, sequenced in a study of blood T cells in healthy people across ages. Sample-barcoded 5' priming and a J-beta primer mix drove a second PCR of about 6 to 11 cycles. MiXCR was run by TCRdb on the 5' RACE reads, yielding one entry per CDR3 protein. Among 980,000 or so distinct CDR3 sequences listed, roughly 48% were seen once. The sample taken for sequencing was blood. Source of these receptors: a man aged 25-45 years in good health.

V is TRBV4-1 and J is TRBJ2-7; D is uncertain. This CDR3 contains 14 residues. Germline lookup yields CDR1 MGHRA and CDR2 YSYEKL. Trimming cost V 1 base and J 0 bases, with 7 bases left between them. The CDR3 spells CASSQGDGSYEQYF. The CDR3 DNA follows: TGCGCCAGCAGCCAAGGTGACGGCTCCTACGAGCAGTACTTC.

V gene TRBV5-1 combines with J gene TRBJ1-2; TRBD1 agrees at 8 bases. The CDR3 has 14 amino acids. V was pared by 6 bases and J by 4 bases, with 8 bases of the junction left unmatched. Germline CDR1 reads SGHRS; CDR2 reads YFSETQ. CDR3 DNA: TGCGCCAGCAAGACGACAGGGGACGCCTATGGCTACACCTTC. Its protein is CASKTTGDAYGYTF.

This clonotype turned up a few times. The chain is built from TRBV7-2 and TRBJ1-5; D not resolved. Germline CDR1 reads SGHTA; CDR2 reads FQGNSA. The CDR3 runs 12 residues. Trimming removed 10 bases from V and 2 bases from J, with 9 bases in between. The CDR3 nucleotides are TGTGCCACCACGGAGGGCAATCAGCCCCAGCATTTT. It specifies CATTEGNQPQHF.

This clonotype was seen many times. The chain is built from TRBV4-2 and TRBJ2-5; TRBD2 matches at 9 bases. Germline loops: CDR1 LGHNA, CDR2 YNFKEQ. V was pared by 1 base and J by 1 base, with 4 bases of the junction left unmatched. CDR3 size: 16 residues. CDR3 DNA: TGTGCCAGCAGCCAAGTTAATAGCGGGGGCCAAGAGACCCAGTACTTC. Its protein product is CASSQVNSGGQETQYF.

The chain is built from TRBV12-3 or TRBV12-4 and TRBJ1-5, with D unresolved. V was pared by 2 bases and J by 4 bases, with 12 bases between. This CDR3 has 15 residues. CDR3 residues: CASSLPSLGNQPQHF. The CDR3 DNA sequence: TGTGCCAGCAGTTTACCCTCTTTAGGGAATCAGCCCCAGCATTTT.

As concerns this clonotype: A clone one base away is much larger, so this may be a read error. The rearrangement joins TRBV4-1 to TRBJ2-1; tentatively, D is TRBD1 or TRBD2 (6 bases each). The tail of the sequence fits TRBJ2-7 better, so the J call may be wrong. This CDR3 spans 16 amino acids. In germline, CDR1 is MGHRA, CDR2 YSYEKL. The CDR3, as DNA: TGCGCCAGCAGCCAAAGGGTAGGGGGGACCTACAATGAGCAGTACTTC. It yields the protein CASSQRVGGTYNEQYF.

V is TRBV20-1 and J is TRBJ2-3; TRBD2 agrees at 9 bases. Germline CDR1 is DFQATT and CDR2 is SNEGSKA (reference sequence). Germline trimming cut 0 bases from V and 3 bases from J; bases unmatched to any gene: 10. The CDR3 consists of 17 residues. The CDR3 loop is CSARDGGQRGVTDTQYF. Here the CDR3 DNA reads TGCAGTGCTAGAGATGGCGGTCAGCGGGGGGTAACAGATACGCAGTATTTT.

A few counts support this clonotype. The CDR3 loop is CASSPRVASYNEQFF. CDR3 bases: TGTGCCAGCAGCCCCCGAGTAGCCTCCTACAATGAGCAGTTCTTC. V usage is TRBV14 and J usage is TRBJ2-1; D is unclear. The CDR3 is made up of 15 amino acids. Per germline, CDR1 SGHDN and CDR2 FVKESK. The V gene lost 4 bases and the J gene lost 0 bases, with 10 bases spanning the gap.

V usage is TRBV27 and J usage is TRBJ1-4, with 7 nucleotides matching TRBD1. CDR1 is MNHEY and CDR2 is SMNVEV in the germline V gene (reference sequence). Trimming cost V 1 base and J 5 bases; bases outside gene matches: 4. The CDR3 extends over 15 amino acids. The CDR3 protein is CASSLLGGPNEKLFF. CDR3 DNA: TGTGCCAGCAGTTTATTAGGGGGCCCGAATGAAAAACTGTTTTTT.

The chain joins TRBV4-2 to TRBJ2-1; 7 bases map to TRBD2. Germline CDR1 reads LGHNA; CDR2 reads YNFKEQ. Unmatched junction bases numbered 3, after V lost 0 bases and J lost 4 bases. The CDR3 is 15 residues long. The CDR3 protein is CASSQDGGGYNEQFF. CDR3 in DNA: TGTGCCAGCAGCCAAGATGGGGGAGGGTACAATGAGCAGTTCTTC.

This chain uses TRBV25-1 with TRBJ1-2; no firm D call. Germline assignment: CDR1 MGHDK and CDR2 SYGVNS. Deletions cut 1 base from V and 4 bases from J, with 13 bases between. The CDR3 is 15 residues long. This CDR3 is CASSEWTPLSYGYTF. CDR3 bases: TGTGCCAGCAGTGAATGGACCCCTTTGAGCTATGGCTACACCTTC.

As DNA, the CDR3 is TGCAGCGTTCCCAGGCAAAGCGTAGATACGCAGTATTTT. Translation: CSVPRQSVDTQYF. The chain joins TRBV29-1 to TRBJ2-3; D gene uncertain. The CDR3 length is 13 residues. Trimming took off 5 bases at V and 5 bases at J, with 14 bases between the two ends. Germline assignment: CDR1 SQVTM and CDR2 ANQGSEA.

The chain has TRBV6-2 or TRBV6-3 and TRBJ2-7, with D tentatively TRBD2 (6 bases). CDR1 and CDR2 (germline): MNHEY, SVGEGT. With 2 bases removed from V and 4 bases from J, the gap between germline ends came to 12 bases. The CDR3 length is 14 residues. The CDR3, as DNA: TGTGCCAGCAGTTACGGGGGGAGGACTTACGAGCAGTACTTC. The encoded protein is CASSYGGRTYEQYF.

This rearrangement joins TRBV20-1 to TRBJ2-1; D is perhaps TRBD1 or TRBD2 (5 bases each). The CDR3 has 16 amino acids. Germline values: CDR1 DFQATT, CDR2 SNEGSKA (reference sequence). V lost 1 base, J lost 0 bases, and 13 bases lay in between. As DNA, the CDR3 is TGCAGTGCTAGAGCCGATGGGGGAAGCTCCTACAATGAGCAGTTCTTC. Encoded protein: CSARADGGSSYNEQFF.

CDR3 amino acids: CASKNEAYNEQFF. The CDR3 DNA reads TGTGCCAGCAAAAACGAGGCCTACAATGAGCAGTTCTTC. V is TRBV2 and J is TRBJ2-1, with D unclear. CDR3 length equals 13 residues. Germline loops: CDR1 SNHLY, CDR2 FYNNEI. V lost 7 bases and J lost 2, with 9 bases in between.

In this sample, this clonotype turned up a few times. J is TRBJ2-3 and V is TRBV5-1; 8 bases line up with TRBD2. The CDR3 runs to 16 residues. The J segment lost 5 bases and the V segment lost 4 bases, leaving 12 bases of the junction unmatched. Germline V gene lookup returns CDR1 SGHRS and CDR2 YFSETQ. This CDR3 is CASSPPAAGDIDTQYF. DNA of the CDR3: TGCGCCAGCAGCCCCCCCGCAGCGGGGGATATAGATACGCAGTATTTT.

This clonotype has a handful of counts. V usage is TRBV7-2 and J usage is TRBJ2-1; D ambiguous. Germline CDR1 reads SGHTA; CDR2 reads FQGNSA. The CDR3 length is 14 residues. Trimming pared 5 bases from V and 5 bases from J, leaving 13 bases between. The CDR3 DNA is TGTGCCAGCAGCCTGGGCGAAAAACACAATGAGCAGTTCTTC. Translated: CASSLGEKHNEQFF. The entire variable domain, with the rest obtained from reference TRBV7-2 and TRBJ2-1, is as follows: GAGVSQSPSNKVTEKGKDVELRCDPISGHTALYWYRQSLGQGLEFLIYFQGNSAPDKSGLPSDRFSAERTGGSVSTLTIQRTQQEDSAVYLCASSLGEKHNEQFFGPGTRLTVL.

This clonotype was counted a few times. The V call is TRBV21-1, the J call TRBJ2-4. TRBV21-1 is a pseudogene segment. This CDR3 contains 16 residues. The CDR3 protein is CASSKEERVAKNIQYF. The CDR3 region has the DNA TGTGCCAGCAGCAAAGAGGAGAGAGTAGCCAAAAACATTCAGTACTTC.

Remarks on this clonotype: One base away lies a much larger clone, so this may be a sequencing read error. The chain combines TRBV20-1 with TRBJ2-7; maybe TRBD2 (6 bases). This CDR3 spans 15 amino acids. CDR1 DFQATT and CDR2 SNEGSKA come from the germline V gene (reference sequence). The CDR3 sequence: CSVRDTGLLSYEQYF. CDR3 bases: TGCAGTGTTAGAGATACGGGACTTCTCTCCTACGAGCAGTACTTC.

V usage is TRBV5-1 and J usage is TRBJ2-3, with a weak D call TRBD2 (5 bases). CDR3 size: 14 residues. V was shortened by 3 bases and J by 5 bases, with 13 bases between the two germline ends. Germline assignment: CDR1 SGHRS and CDR2 YFSETQ. The CDR3, as DNA: TGCGCCAGCAGCTCGGGTTTCGCGGGAGATACGCAGTATTTT. Translated, it gives CASSSGFAGDTQYF.

The rearrangement uses TRBV28 and TRBJ2-5, with D possibly TRBD1 on 6 matching bases. The DNA end is more similar to TRBJ2-7, so the J call may be wrong. This CDR3 contains 16 residues. Germline CDR1 reads MDHEN; CDR2 reads SYDVKM. This CDR3 reads CASSKPQGKGTYEQYF. The CDR3 region has the DNA TGTGCCAGCAGTAAACCGCAGGGGAAGGGGACCTACGAGCAGTACTTC.

The rearrangement uses TRBV29-1 and TRBJ2-5; 7 bases line up with TRBD1. This CDR3 has 13 amino acids. Germline V CDR1 and CDR2: SQVTM, ANQGSEA. V lost 7 bases to trimming and J lost 0 bases; unmatched junction nucleotides: 5. CDR3 coding DNA: TGCAGCGCCCAGGGACAGTACCAAGAGACCCAGTACTTC. This codes for CSAQGQYQETQYF.

The chain has TRBV20-1 and TRBJ2-3; 9 bases are a match to TRBD2. The germline CDR1 and CDR2 sequences are DFQATT and SNEGSKA (reference sequence). The CDR3 covers 15 residues. The ends lost 0 bases at V and 5 bases at J; junction bases unmatched: 6. CDR3 in DNA: TGCAGTGCTAGAGAGCGGGGGGGCCGAGGAGATACGCAGTATTTT. As protein: CSARERGGRGDTQYF.

The rearrangement links TRBV20-1 to TRBJ1-1; 7 bases align to TRBD1. The V segment lost 2 bases and the J segment 0 bases; nucleotides outside the gene matches: 3. In germline, CDR1 is DFQATT, CDR2 SNEGSKA (reference sequence). The CDR3 length is 14 residues. CDR3 bases: TGCAGTGCTAGACGTCAGGGGGTGAACACTGAAGCTTTCTTT. Translated: CSARRQGVNTEAFF.